These 2 T cell receptor beta chains share one sample of origin, sequenced in a study of siplizumab effects on memory and regulatory T cells. The method was immunoSEQ multiplex PCR; TCRdb's version includes in-frame clones alone and lacks a portion of them. The sample shows some 97,000 clones, over 90% of them seen only once. Material for sequencing was non-Treg CD4+ T cells sorted from blood. The receptor source for this set is a human donor in good health.

The J gene is TRBJ2-2, the V gene TRBV11-3, with a tentative D call TRBD1 (5 bases). CDR1 is SGHNT, CDR2 YENEEA, per germline. V was shortened by 2 bases and J by 5 bases, with 15 bases between the two germline ends. This CDR3 comprises 16 residues. DNA of the CDR3: TGTGCCAGCAGCTTATACGGCCAGGGTGGGACCGGGGAGCTGTTTTTT. Its protein is CASSLYGQGGTGELFF.

The chain uses TRBV9 and TRBJ2-3, with D possibly being TRBD2 (7 bases). The germline V gene has CDR1 SGDLS and CDR2 YYNGEE. The CDR3 runs to 15 residues. The V end was cut by 0 bases, the J end by 4 bases, with 12 bases between. The CDR3, as DNA: TGTGCCAGCAGCGTAGCGGTAGGGGGGGCAGATACGCAGTATTTT. This translates into CASSVAVGGADTQYF.